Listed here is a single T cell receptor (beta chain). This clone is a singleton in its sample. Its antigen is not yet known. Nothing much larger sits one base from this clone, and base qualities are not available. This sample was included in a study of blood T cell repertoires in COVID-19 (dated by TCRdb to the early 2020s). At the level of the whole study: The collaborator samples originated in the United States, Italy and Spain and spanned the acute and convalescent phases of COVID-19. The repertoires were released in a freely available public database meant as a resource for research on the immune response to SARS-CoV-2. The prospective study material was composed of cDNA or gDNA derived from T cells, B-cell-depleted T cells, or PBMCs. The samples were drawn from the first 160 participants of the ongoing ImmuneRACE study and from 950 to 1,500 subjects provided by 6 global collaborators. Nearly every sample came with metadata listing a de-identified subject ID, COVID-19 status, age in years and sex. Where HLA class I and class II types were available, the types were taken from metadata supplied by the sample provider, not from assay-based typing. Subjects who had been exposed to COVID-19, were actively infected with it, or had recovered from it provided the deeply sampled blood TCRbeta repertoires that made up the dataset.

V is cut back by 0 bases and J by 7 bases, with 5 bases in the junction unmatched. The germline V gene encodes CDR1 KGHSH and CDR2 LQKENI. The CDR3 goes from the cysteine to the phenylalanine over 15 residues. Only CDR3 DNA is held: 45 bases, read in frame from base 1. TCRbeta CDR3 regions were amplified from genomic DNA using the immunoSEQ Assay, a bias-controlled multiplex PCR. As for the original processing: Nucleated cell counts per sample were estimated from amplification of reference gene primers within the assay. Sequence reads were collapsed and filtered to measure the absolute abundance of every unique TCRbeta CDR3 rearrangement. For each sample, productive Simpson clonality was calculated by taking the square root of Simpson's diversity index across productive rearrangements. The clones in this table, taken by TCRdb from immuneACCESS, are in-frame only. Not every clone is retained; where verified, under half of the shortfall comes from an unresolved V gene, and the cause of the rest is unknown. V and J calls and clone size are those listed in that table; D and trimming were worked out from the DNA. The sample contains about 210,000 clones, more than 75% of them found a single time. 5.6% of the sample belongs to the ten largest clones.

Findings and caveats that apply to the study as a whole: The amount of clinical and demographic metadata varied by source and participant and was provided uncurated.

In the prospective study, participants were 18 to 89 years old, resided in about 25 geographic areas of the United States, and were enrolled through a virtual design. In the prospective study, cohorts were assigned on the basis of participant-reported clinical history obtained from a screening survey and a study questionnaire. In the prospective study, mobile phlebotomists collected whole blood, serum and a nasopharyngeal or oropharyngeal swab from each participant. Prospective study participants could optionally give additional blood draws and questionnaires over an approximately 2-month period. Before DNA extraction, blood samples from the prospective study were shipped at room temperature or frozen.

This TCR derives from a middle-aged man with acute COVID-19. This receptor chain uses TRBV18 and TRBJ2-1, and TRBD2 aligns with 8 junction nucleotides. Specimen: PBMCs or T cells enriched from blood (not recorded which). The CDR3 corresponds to CASSPPGRASNEQFF. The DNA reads TGTGCCAGCTCACCACCCGGGAGGGCCTCTAATGAGCAGTTCTTC.